The rows below give T cell receptor beta chains drawn from one sample of a study of blood T cell repertoires in COVID-19. The data were produced by immunoSEQ multiplex PCR, yet TCRdb's version contains in-frame clones alone and is incomplete. The sample records 450,000 to 500,000 clones, approximately 83% being singletons. The sequenced sample consisted of peripheral blood. These receptors all come from a human donor in a cohort sampled during active COVID-19. The CDR3 runs from the conserved cysteine through the conserved F or W. The D gene is left open where the match is weak. Size tells how often a clone was seen (once, few, many) or the class of an expanded clone, and some rows leave it out.

TGTGCCAGCTCACCAGAGCGGGGATTTCTAGCCAAAAACATTCAGTACTTC,CASSPERGFLAKNIQYF,once,TRBV18,TRBD2,TRBJ2-4
TGTGCCAGCTGCTGGACAGTAAACACCGGGGAGCTGTTTTTT,CASCWTVNTGELFF,.,TRBV6-5,.,TRBJ2-2
TGTGCCAGCAGCTCCCAACCCGGCGGGGAGCTGTTTTTT,CASSSQPGGELFF,.,TRBV7-3,.,TRBJ2-2
TGTGCCAGTAGTATAATACTCGCTAACTATGGCTACACCTTC,CASSIILANYGYTF,.,TRBV19,.,TRBJ1-2
TGTGCCACCAGTGACCCCTCACAGCCGGAGAACACCGGGGAGCTGTTTTTT,CATSDPSQPENTGELFF,.,TRBV24-1,.,TRBJ2-2
TGCGCCAGCAGCTTGGAAGGGGACAGGGGCGGGTATGGCTACACCTTC,CASSLEGDRGGYGYTF,once,TRBV5-1,TRBD1,TRBJ1-2
TGTGCCAGACAAGCGGGAGGGTACAATGAGCAGTTCTTC,CARQAGGYNEQFF,.,TRBV7-9,TRBD2,TRBJ2-1
TGCGCCAGCAGCTGGGGACTAGCAGGCGTACCAGTCAATGAGCAGTTCTTC,CASSWGLAGVPVNEQFF,.,TRBV5-1,TRBD2,TRBJ2-1
TGTGCCAGCAGCGCCCCCCACCGAGAGGCCTACAATGAGCAGTTCTTC,CASSAPHREAYNEQFF,.,TRBV9,.,TRBJ2-1
TGTGCCAGCAGCTTGGTTCTAGCCGACCACAATGAGCAGTTCTTC,CASSLVLADHNEQFF,.,TRBV5-6,.,TRBJ2-1
TGTGCCAGTAGTTCAACCGGGACACCGAATGAAAAACTGTTTTTT,CASSSTGTPNEKLFF,.,TRBV19,.,TRBJ1-4
TGTGCCAGCAGCCTCCGGACAGGGGAAGAGCAGTACTTC,CASSLRTGEEQYF,.,TRBV5-4,TRBD1,TRBJ2-7
TGTGCCAGCAGCCCCGAGAACTATGGCTACACCTTC,CASSPENYGYTF,few,TRBV7-2,.,TRBJ1-2
TGTGCCAGCATAGGGACAGGGCCACCTTATAATTCACCCCTCCACTTT,CASIGTGPPYNSPLHF,.,TRBV28,TRBD1,TRBJ1-6
TGTGCCAGCAGCAAAGGAAGGGGGCGCTATGGCTACACCTTC,CASSKGRGRYGYTF,.,TRBV21-1,.,TRBJ1-2
TGTGCCAGCAGCCAGGGGGACAGGGTTCATAACTATGGCTACACCTTC,CASSQGDRVHNYGYTF,few,TRBV3-1/TRBV3-2,TRBD1,TRBJ1-2
TGTGCCAGCTCGCCCCCTAGCGGAGTCTACGAGCAGTACTTC,CASSPPSGVYEQYF,.,TRBV18,TRBD2,TRBJ2-7
TGTGCCAGCAGCTTGGATGGGGGGTATAGCTATGGCTACACCTTC,CASSLDGGYSYGYTF,.,TRBV5-4,.,TRBJ1-2
TGTGCCAGCAGCGGCTCGGGACATACATATGGCTACACCTTC,CASSGSGHTYGYTF,.,TRBV7-2,.,TRBJ1-2
TGTGCCAGCAGCCAAGGACTAGCGGGGACCTACGAGCAGTACTTC,CASSQGLAGTYEQYF,once,TRBV14,TRBD2,TRBJ2-7
TGTGCCGGAAAGGACAGGAATAATTCACCCCTCCACTTT,CAGKDRNNSPLHF,.,TRBV6-5,TRBD1,TRBJ1-6
TGTGCCAGCAGCAAACGGGACATGGGAGCCGGGGAGCTGTTTTTT,CASSKRDMGAGELFF,.,TRBV11-3,.,TRBJ2-2
TGTGCCATCAACACCGGGACAGAGAACACTGAAGCTTTCTTT,CAINTGTENTEAFF,.,TRBV10-3,TRBD1,TRBJ1-1
TGTGCCAGCAATCCCTCTTACAGGGTATCAGGGGATACGCAGTATTTT,CASNPSYRVSGDTQYF,.,TRBV28,.,TRBJ2-3
TGTGCCTGGAGTGCCCGGCTAGCGGGAGGGCTTTACCAAGAGACCCAGTACTTC,CAWSARLAGGLYQETQYF,.,TRBV30,TRBD2,TRBJ2-5
TGTGCCACCAGCAGAGTGCCTAGCGCAGGGAATGAGCAGTTCTTC,CATSRVPSAGNEQFF,.,TRBV15,.,TRBJ2-1
TGCAGCCGGGAGGAGCGAGATACGCAGTATTTT,CSREERDTQYF,.,TRBV20-1,TRBD2,TRBJ2-3
TGCGCCAGCAGCTTCCAGCGCGGCCGCACAGATACGCAGTATTTT,CASSFQRGRTDTQYF,.,TRBV5-1,.,TRBJ2-3
TGTGCCAGTAGTGCTTGGACTAGCGGGAGTGGGCATGAGCAGTTCTTC,CASSAWTSGSGHEQFF,.,TRBV19,TRBD2,TRBJ2-1
TGTGCTAGTGGTTCTCCGGGGGGGGTTAGCACAGATACGCAGTATTTT,CASGSPGGVSTDTQYF,.,TRBV12-5,TRBD2,TRBJ2-3
TGTGCCAGCAGTTTGGTTCCGCCTGAGGGGACCCAGTACTTC,CASSLVPPEGTQYF,.,TRBV27,.,TRBJ2-5
TGTGCCAGCAGTCCACTGGGGCCAGATACGCAGTATTTT,CASSPLGPDTQYF,.,TRBV27,.,TRBJ2-3
TGCAGTGCTAGTCTGCGGGGGAGGCTGTACGAGCAGTACTTC,CSASLRGRLYEQYF,.,TRBV20-1,TRBD2,TRBJ2-7
TGTGCCAGCAGCCTGGTTCGGACTAGCGCCTACGAGCAGTACTTC,CASSLVRTSAYEQYF,.,TRBV7-2,TRBD2,TRBJ2-7
TGTGCCAGCAGCCTTACAGTCGGAACTTACAATGAGCAGTTCTTC,CASSLTVGTYNEQFF,.,TRBV3-1/TRBV3-2,.,TRBJ2-1
TGCAGCGTTGATAACGGGGGAATCGAGACCCAGTACTTC,CSVDNGGIETQYF,few,TRBV29-1,.,TRBJ2-5
TGTGCCAGCAGTAGGTCGCAGGATTTTAACTATGGCTACACCTTC,CASSRSQDFNYGYTF,.,TRBV7-9,.,TRBJ1-2
TGCGCCAGCAGCCCGCAGGGGGCTAACTATGGCTACACCTTC,CASSPQGANYGYTF,once,TRBV5-1,TRBD1,TRBJ1-2
TGCGCCAGCAGCCAAGGGGGGCTGGGCTATGGCTACACCTTC,CASSQGGLGYGYTF,.,TRBV4-3,.,TRBJ1-2
TGTGCCAGCAGCCCCGTACGGCCGGGACAGGGGGCCTACGAGCAGTACTTC,CASSPVRPGQGAYEQYF,.,TRBV7-2,TRBD1,TRBJ2-7
TGTGCCAGCAGCTCCCGGGCCGATAGGGGGGAGACCCAGTACTTC,CASSSRADRGETQYF,.,TRBV11-1,.,TRBJ2-5
TGTGCCAGCACCCCACAGGGGATAGTTCAGCCCCAGCATTTT,CASTPQGIVQPQHF,.,TRBV2,TRBD1,TRBJ1-5
TGTGCCAGTAGAACCCCGGGACAGTCCTCGTATGGCTACACCTTC,CASRTPGQSSYGYTF,.,TRBV19,TRBD1,TRBJ1-2
TGTGCCAGCAGTTTATTTATAGGGGGTGATAGCAATCAGCCCCAGCATTTT,CASSLFIGGDSNQPQHF,.,TRBV28,.,TRBJ1-5
TGTGCCAGCAGCGGGGGACTAGCGGGCCCCTACGAGCAGTACTTC,CASSGGLAGPYEQYF,.,TRBV9,TRBD2,TRBJ2-7
TGTGCCACCAGTGAGGAGTTCACCGGGGAGCTGTTTTTT,CATSEEFTGELFF,.,TRBV24-1,.,TRBJ2-2
TGTGCCTGGAGTGTACGGGACAGGTCGACCACTGAAGCTTTCTTT,CAWSVRDRSTTEAFF,.,TRBV30,TRBD1,TRBJ1-1
TGCGCCAGCAGCTCTGACAGGGAAAAACTGTTTTTT,CASSSDREKLFF,.,TRBV4-3,.,TRBJ1-4
TGTGCCAGCAGCTTGGCGTTAGCGGGAGGCGTTGCCTACGAGCAGTACTTC,CASSLALAGGVAYEQYF,.,TRBV5-8,TRBD2,TRBJ2-7
TGTGCCTGGAGTGCAGCCGGGGAGCAGTACTTC,CAWSAAGEQYF,.,TRBV30,.,TRBJ2-7